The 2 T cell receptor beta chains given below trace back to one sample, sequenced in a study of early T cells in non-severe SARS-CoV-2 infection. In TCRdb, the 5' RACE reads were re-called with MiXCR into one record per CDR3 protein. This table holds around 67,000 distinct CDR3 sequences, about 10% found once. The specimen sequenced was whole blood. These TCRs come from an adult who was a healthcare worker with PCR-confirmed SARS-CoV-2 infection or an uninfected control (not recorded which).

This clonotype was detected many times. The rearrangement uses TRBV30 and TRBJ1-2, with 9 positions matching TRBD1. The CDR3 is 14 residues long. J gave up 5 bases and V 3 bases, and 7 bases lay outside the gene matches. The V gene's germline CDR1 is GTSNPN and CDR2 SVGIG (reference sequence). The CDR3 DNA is TGTGCCTGGAGCCACGAGGACAGGGGATATGGCTACACCTTC. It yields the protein CAWSHEDRGYGYTF.

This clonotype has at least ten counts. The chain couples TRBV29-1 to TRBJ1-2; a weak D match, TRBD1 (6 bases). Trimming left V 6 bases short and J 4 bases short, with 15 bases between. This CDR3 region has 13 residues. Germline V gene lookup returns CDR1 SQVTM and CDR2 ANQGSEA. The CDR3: CSVQTGYLYGYTF. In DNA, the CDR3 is TGCAGCGTCCAGACAGGATACCTCTATGGCTACACCTTC.